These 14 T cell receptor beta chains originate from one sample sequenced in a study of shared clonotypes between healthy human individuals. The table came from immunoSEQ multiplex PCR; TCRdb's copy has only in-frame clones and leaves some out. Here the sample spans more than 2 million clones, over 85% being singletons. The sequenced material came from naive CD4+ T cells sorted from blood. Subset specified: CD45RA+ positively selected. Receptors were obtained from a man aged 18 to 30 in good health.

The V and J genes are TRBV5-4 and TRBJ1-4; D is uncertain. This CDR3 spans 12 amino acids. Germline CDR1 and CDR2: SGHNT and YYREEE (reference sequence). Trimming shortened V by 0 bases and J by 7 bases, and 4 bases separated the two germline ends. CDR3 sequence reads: CASSLVGEKLFF. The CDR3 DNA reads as TGTGCCAGCAGCTTGGTCGGTGAAAAACTGTTTTTT.

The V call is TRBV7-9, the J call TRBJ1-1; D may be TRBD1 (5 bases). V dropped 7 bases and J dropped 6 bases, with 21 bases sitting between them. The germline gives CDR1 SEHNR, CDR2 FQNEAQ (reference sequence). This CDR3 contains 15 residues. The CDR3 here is CASTRVEGRGAEAFF. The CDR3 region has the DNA TGTGCCAGCACCCGCGTTGAGGGGCGCGGGGCTGAAGCTTTCTTT.

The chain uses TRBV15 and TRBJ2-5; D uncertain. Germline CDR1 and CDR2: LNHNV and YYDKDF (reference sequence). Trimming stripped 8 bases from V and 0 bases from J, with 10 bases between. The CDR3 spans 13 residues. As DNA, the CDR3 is TGTGCCACCGCTTACGCCTACCAAGAGACCCAGTACTTC. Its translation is CATAYAYQETQYF.

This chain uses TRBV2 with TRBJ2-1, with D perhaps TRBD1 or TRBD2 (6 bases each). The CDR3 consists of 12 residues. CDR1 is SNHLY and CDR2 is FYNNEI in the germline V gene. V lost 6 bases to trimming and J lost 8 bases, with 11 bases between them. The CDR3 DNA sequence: TGTGCCAGCAGCGTCGGGGGCTATGAGCAGTTCTTC. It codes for CASSVGGYEQFF.

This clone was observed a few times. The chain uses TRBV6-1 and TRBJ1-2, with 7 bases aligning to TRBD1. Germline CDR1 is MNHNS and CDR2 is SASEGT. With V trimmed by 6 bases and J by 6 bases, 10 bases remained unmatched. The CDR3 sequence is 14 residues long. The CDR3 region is CASRVQGPGDGYTF. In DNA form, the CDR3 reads TGTGCCAGCAGGGTACAGGGGCCAGGGGATGGCTACACCTTC.

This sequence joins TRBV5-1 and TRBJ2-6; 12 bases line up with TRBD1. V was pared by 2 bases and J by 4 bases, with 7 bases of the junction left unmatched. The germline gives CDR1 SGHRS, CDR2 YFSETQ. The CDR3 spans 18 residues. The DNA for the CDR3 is TGCGCCAGCAGCTTAGGGGACAGGGGGCTAAGAGGGGCCAACGTCCTGACTTTC. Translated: CASSLGDRGLRGANVLTF.

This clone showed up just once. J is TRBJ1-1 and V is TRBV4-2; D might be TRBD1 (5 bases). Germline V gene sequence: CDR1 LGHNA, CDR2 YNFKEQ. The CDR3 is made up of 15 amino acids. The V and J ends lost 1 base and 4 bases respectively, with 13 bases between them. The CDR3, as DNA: TGTGCCAGCAGCCAAGTGTCAGCCCAGGGCACTGAAGCTTTCTTT. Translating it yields CASSQVSAQGTEAFF.

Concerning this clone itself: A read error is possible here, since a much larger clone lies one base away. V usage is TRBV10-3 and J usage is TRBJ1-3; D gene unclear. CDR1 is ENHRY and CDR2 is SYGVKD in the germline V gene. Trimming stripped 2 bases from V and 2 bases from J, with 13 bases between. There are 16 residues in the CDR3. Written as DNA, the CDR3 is TGTGCCATCAGTGAGGGCAGCCAACTCCCTGGAAACACCATATATTTT. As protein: CAISEGSQLPGNTIYF.

In nucleotides, the CDR3 is TGTGCCAGCAGTCCACCCGGGACTCCCAGAGATCAGCCCCAGCATTTT. Translated, it gives CASSPPGTPRDQPQHF. This rearrangement joins TRBV6-6 to TRBJ1-5; possibly TRBD1 for D (5 bases). Germline V lookup: CDR1 MNHNY, CDR2 SVGAGI (reference sequence). Deletions cut 5 bases from V and 5 bases from J, with 19 bases between. This CDR3 spans 16 amino acids.

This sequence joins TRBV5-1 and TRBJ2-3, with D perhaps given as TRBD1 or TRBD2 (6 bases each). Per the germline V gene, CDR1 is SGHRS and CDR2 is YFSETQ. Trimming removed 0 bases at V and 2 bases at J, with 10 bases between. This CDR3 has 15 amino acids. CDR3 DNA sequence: TGCGCCAGCAGCTTGGGAGGGGGGATCACAGATACGCAGTATTTT. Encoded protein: CASSLGGGITDTQYF.

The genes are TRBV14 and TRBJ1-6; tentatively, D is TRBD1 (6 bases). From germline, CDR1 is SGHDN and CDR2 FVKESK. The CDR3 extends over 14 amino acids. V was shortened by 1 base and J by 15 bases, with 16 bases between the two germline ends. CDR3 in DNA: TGTGCCAGCAGCCAAGTAGGGGGGGCCGTCAACCTCCACTTT. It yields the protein CASSQVGGAVNLHF.

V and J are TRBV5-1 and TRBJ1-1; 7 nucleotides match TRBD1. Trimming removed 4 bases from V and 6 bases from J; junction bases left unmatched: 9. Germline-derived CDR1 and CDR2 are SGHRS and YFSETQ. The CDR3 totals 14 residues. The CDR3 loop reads CASSQAPGGAEAFF. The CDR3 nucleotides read TGCGCCAGCAGCCAGGCCCCAGGGGGAGCTGAAGCTTTCTTT.

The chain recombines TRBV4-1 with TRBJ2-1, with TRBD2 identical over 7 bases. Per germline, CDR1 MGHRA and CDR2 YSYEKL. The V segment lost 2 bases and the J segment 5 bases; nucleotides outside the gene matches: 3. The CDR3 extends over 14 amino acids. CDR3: CASSQLAVNNEQFF. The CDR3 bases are TGCGCCAGCAGCCAACTAGCGGTAAACAATGAGCAGTTCTTC.

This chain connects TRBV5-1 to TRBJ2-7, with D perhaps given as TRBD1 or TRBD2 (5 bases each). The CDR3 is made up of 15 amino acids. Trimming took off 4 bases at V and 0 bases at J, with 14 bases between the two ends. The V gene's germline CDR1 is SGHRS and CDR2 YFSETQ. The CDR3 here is CASSNGAPSSYEQYF. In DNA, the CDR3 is TGCGCCAGCAGCAACGGGGCGCCGAGCTCCTACGAGCAGTACTTC.